What follows is one TCR beta chain and its context. This entry belongs to a study of blood T cell repertoires in COVID-19. Study-level background: The study drew acute and convalescent COVID-19 samples from the United States, Italy and Spain.

Authors' methods: Quantification of nucleated cells was approximated via reference gene primer amplification. The data were produced by immunoSEQ multiplex PCR, yet TCRdb's version contains in-frame clones alone and is incomplete. From that table come the V and J calls and clone size; the DNA was used to work out D and trimming. The sample lists 150,000 to 200,000 clones; almost 85% were seen once. Per the germline V gene, CDR1 is WNHNN and CDR2 is SYGVQD (reference sequence). V was cut by 0 bases and J by 7 bases, with 16 bases left in between. The CDR3 covers 16 residues. The rearrangement joins TRBV10-1 to TRBJ2-1; D may be TRBD2 (6 bases). Material: peripheral blood. This TCR came from a woman of 80 years or more with COVID-19, enrolled during active disease. CDR3 in amino acids: CASSESWRDPGNEQFF. The CDR3 DNA reads as TGCGCCAGCAGTGAGTCCTGGCGGGATCCGGGGAATGAGCAGTTCTTC.